A single sample gave rise to the 7 T cell receptor beta chains below, sequenced in a study of patients and donors after allogeneic stem cell transplantation. TCRdb reprocessed the RT-PCR reads with MiXCR, giving one entry per CDR3 protein. Of approximately 150,000 distinct CDR3 sequences in the sample, roughly 35% were seen once. Sequenced material: blood, either unsorted or a sorted T cell fraction (not recorded which). These TCRs come from a human donor who was either an allogeneic HSCT recipient or a stem cell or donor lymphocyte infusion donor (not recorded which). It is not recorded whose cells these are; they may come from a transplant donor.

In its sample, this clonotype was seen a few times. V usage is TRBV9 and J usage is TRBJ2-2; TRBD1 matches at 9 bases. The V gene's germline CDR1 is SGDLS and CDR2 YYNGEE. The length of the CDR3 is 16 residues. The trim removed 4 bases at V and 5 bases at J, leaving 9 bases unmatched. The CDR3 here is CASSPRQGGVTGELFF. In nucleotides, the CDR3 is TGTGCCAGCAGCCCTCGACAGGGGGGAGTAACCGGGGAGCTGTTTTTT.

J is TRBJ1-5 and V is TRBV27; possible D gene TRBD1, 5 bases. Trimming took 1 base from V and 5 from J, leaving 15 bases between them. The CDR3 is made up of 16 amino acids. The germline CDR1 and CDR2 sequences are MNHEY and SMNVEV (reference sequence). This CDR3 reads CASSLCTGIGDQPQHF. In DNA form, the CDR3 reads TGTGCCAGCAGTTTATGTACAGGCATTGGGGATCAGCCCCAGCATTTT.

The J gene is TRBJ2-2, the V gene TRBV10-3; the match to TRBD2 covers 9 bases. CDR3 size: 15 residues. V trimming: 6 bases; J trimming: 1 base; junction bases outside the gene matches: 3. Germline lookup yields CDR1 ENHRY and CDR2 SYGVKD. CDR3 coding DNA: TGTGCCATCAGCCCACTAGCGGGGAACACCGGGGAGCTGTTTTTT. Amino acid sequence: CAISPLAGNTGELFF.

The J gene is TRBJ1-3, the V gene TRBV6-5; D remains unclear. Germline V CDR1 and CDR2: MNHEY, SVGAGI. The CDR3 extends over 11 amino acids. CDR3 sequence: CTTMTGNTIYF. The CDR3 DNA reads as TGTACCACTATGACCGGAAACACCATATATTTT.

The sample holds a few counts of this clonotype. The chain links TRBV4-3 to TRBJ2-1; no clear D. The germline CDR1 and CDR2 sequences are LGHNA and YSLEER. Trimming left V 4 bases short and J 6 bases short, with 16 bases between. The CDR3 sequence is 15 residues long. CDR3 loop: CASSPVLGVPNEQFF. As DNA, the CDR3 is TGCGCCAGCAGCCCCGTCTTAGGAGTCCCCAATGAGCAGTTCTTC.

The chain links TRBV10-2 to TRBJ1-5; perhaps TRBD1 as D (5 bases). Trimming removed 2 bases at V and 1 base at J, with 6 bases between. The CDR3 totals 14 residues. Germline V CDR1 and CDR2: WSHSY, SAAADI. As DNA, the CDR3 is TGCGCCAGCAGTGAGGGGGGAAGCAATCAGCCCCAGCATTTT. Amino acid sequence: CASSEGGSNQPQHF.

The chain is built from TRBV20-1 and TRBJ2-7; D is uncertain. Germline assignment: CDR1 DFQATT and CDR2 SNEGSKA (reference sequence). CDR3 length equals 14 residues. The V end was cut by 6 bases, the J end by 1 base, with 16 bases between. The chain's CDR3 is CSADTNLRSYEQYF. CDR3 DNA: TGCAGTGCCGACACTAATCTAAGGTCCTACGAGCAGTACTTC.